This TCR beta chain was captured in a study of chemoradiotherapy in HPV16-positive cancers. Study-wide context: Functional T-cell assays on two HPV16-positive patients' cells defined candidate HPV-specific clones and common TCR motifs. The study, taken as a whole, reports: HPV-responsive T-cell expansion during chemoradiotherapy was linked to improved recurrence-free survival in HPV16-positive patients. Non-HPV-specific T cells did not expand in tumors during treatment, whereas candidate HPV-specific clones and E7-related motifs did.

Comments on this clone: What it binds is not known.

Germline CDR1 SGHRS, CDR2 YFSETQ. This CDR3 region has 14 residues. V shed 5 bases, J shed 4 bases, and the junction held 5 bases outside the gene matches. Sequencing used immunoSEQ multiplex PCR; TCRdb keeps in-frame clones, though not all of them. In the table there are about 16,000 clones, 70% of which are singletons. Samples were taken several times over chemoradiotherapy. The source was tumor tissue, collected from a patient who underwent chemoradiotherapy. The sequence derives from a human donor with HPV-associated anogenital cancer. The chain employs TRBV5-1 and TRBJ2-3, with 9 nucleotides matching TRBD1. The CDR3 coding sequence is TGCGCCAGCAGGGCCGGGACAGGGTCAGATACGCAGTATTTT. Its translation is CASRAGTGSDTQYF.